This T cell receptor (beta chain) came from a study of identical twins. Broader study findings: Cord blood beta clonotypes present at high abundance carried fewer insertions; no such pattern appeared in memory repertoires.

TCRdb reanalysed the 5' RACE reads using MiXCR and keeps one entry per CDR3 protein. The data contain around 250,000 distinct CDR3 sequences, 5.5% to 8% of them singletons. The germline V and J ends were trimmed by 2 bases and 6 bases, with 13 bases remaining between them. The CDR3 contains 14 residues. This clonotype was detected ten times or more. Its antigen is as yet unknown. These data are also associated with another study on yellow fever vaccine responses in identical twins.

This TCR came from a woman between 18 and 30 years old in good health. Sequenced input: memory (CD45RO+) T cells sorted from blood. The chain is built from TRBV12-3 or TRBV12-4 and TRBJ1-2, with D possibly TRBD1 on 5 matching bases. CDR3 DNA sequence: TGTGCCAGCAGTTTACAGCGAGGGGAGAATGGCTACACCTTC. Its translation: CASSLQRGENGYTF.